The 30 T cell receptor beta chains below all came from one sample that was sequenced in a study of cytomegalovirus exposure and HLA in healthy donors. The repertoire was sequenced with immunoSEQ multiplex PCR; TCRdb's copy has only in-frame clones and lacks some. This sample yields approximately 220,000 clones, of which roughly 83% are seen a single time; around an eighth belongs to the top ten. The sample taken for sequencing was PBMCs. The receptors originated from a woman aged 25 to 45 in good health and CMV-seropositive.

This rearrangement joins TRBV19 to TRBJ1-2; D unresolved. V was cut by 0 bases and J by 0 bases, with 11 bases left in between. CDR3 length: 16 amino acids. Germline values: CDR1 LNHDA, CDR2 SQIVND (reference sequence). CDR3 amino acids: CASSIDRTITNYGYTF. The CDR3 bases are TGTGCCAGTAGTATAGATCGGACGATAACTAACTATGGCTACACCTTC.

This chain uses TRBV18 with TRBJ2-7; 8 bases agree with TRBD1. Germline CDR1 is KGHSH and CDR2 is LQKENI. The CDR3 has 16 residues. Trimming cost V 0 bases and J 5 bases; bases outside gene matches: 9. The CDR3 DNA reads as TGTGCCAGCTCACCACCTTTTAGGACAGGGATCCACGAGCAGTACTTC. Its translation: CASSPPFRTGIHEQYF.

The chain uses TRBV27 and TRBJ2-2; perhaps TRBD1 as D (6 bases). The CDR3 is 15 amino acids. Deletions cut 2 bases from V and 6 bases from J, with 13 bases between. CDR1 and CDR2 from the germline V gene are MNHEY and SMNVEV (reference sequence). DNA for the CDR3: TGTGCCAGCAGTTTAAACAGGGAATCTTCCGGGGAGCTGTTTTTT. It codes for CASSLNRESSGELFF.

In its sample, this clone was seen a few times. The genes are TRBV2 and TRBJ2-2; D might be TRBD2 (5 bases). The germline CDR1 and CDR2 sequences are SNHLY and FYNNEI. Trimming pared 3 bases from V and 7 bases from J, leaving 12 bases between. CDR3 size: 14 residues. The CDR3 reads CASSDLVRDGELFF. CDR3 sequence (DNA): TGTGCCAGCAGTGACCTAGTCCGGGACGGGGAGCTGTTTTTT.

The chain employs TRBV29-1 and TRBJ2-2, with 8 positions matching TRBD1. This CDR3 comprises 15 residues. J was trimmed by 4 bases and V by 3 bases; bases with no gene match: 7. Germline values: CDR1 SQVTM, CDR2 ANQGSEA. For the CDR3, the DNA is TGCAGCGTTGACCCAGGGGGCGACGGCACCGGGGAGCTGTTTTTT. Its translation: CSVDPGGDGTGELFF.

The rearrangement links TRBV6-1 to TRBJ1-1, with D unclear. The germline V and J ends were trimmed by 2 bases and 0 bases, with 7 bases remaining between them. This CDR3 is built from 14 residues. In germline, CDR1 is MNHNS, CDR2 SASEGT. CDR3 nucleotide sequence: TGTGCCAGCAGTGAATACTACATGAACACTGAAGCTTTCTTT. Translated: CASSEYYMNTEAFF.

The chain uses TRBV29-1 and TRBJ2-5; D is undetermined. CDR1 SQVTM and CDR2 ANQGSEA come from the germline V gene. This CDR3 comprises 12 residues. Between the trimmed V and J ends, which lost 7 bases and 0 bases, there was a span of 9 bases. This CDR3 reads CSARRYQETQYF. CDR3 in DNA: TGCAGCGCAAGACGGTACCAAGAGACCCAGTACTTC.

This chain connects TRBV29-1 to TRBJ1-1; maybe TRBD1 (6 bases). The germline V and J ends were trimmed by 7 bases and 1 base, with 16 bases remaining between them. The CDR3 has 14 amino acids. The germline V gene has CDR1 SQVTM and CDR2 ANQGSEA. CDR3 sequence: CSGTEGVTNTEAFF. The CDR3 DNA is TGCAGCGGGACAGAAGGAGTGACGAACACTGAAGCTTTCTTT.

This clone was seen more than once but under ten times. This sequence joins TRBV6-1 and TRBJ1-2; TRBD1 agrees at 7 bases. The germline gives CDR1 MNHNS, CDR2 SASEGT. The V gene end was trimmed by 4 bases and the J gene end by 0 bases; junction bases not matched to a gene: 8. The CDR3 has 16 residues. The CDR3 DNA reads as TGTGCCAGCAGTGTCGGACAGGAACCTTCTAACTATGGCTACACCTTC. It translates to CASSVGQEPSNYGYTF.

This chain joins TRBV2 and TRBJ2-7, with 9 bases identical to TRBD2. With V trimmed by 6 bases and J by 6 bases, 3 bases remained unmatched. Germline CDR1 SNHLY, CDR2 FYNNEI. The CDR3 length is 12 residues. CDR3 protein: CASRGLAPEQYF. For the CDR3, the DNA is TGTGCCAGCAGGGGACTAGCTCCCGAGCAGTACTTC.

This clone was counted a single time. J is TRBJ2-1 and V is TRBV5-1; TRBD1 aligns across 8 bases. There are 18 residues in the CDR3. The germline gives CDR1 SGHRS, CDR2 YFSETQ. V trimming: 4 bases; J trimming: 0 bases; junction bases outside the gene matches: 12. CDR3 DNA: TGCGCCAGCAGCCCGGGACAGGTCGACGCTAGCTCCTACAATGAGCAGTTCTTC. This encodes CASSPGQVDASSYNEQFF.

The chain is built from TRBV28 and TRBJ2-3; 11 bases line up with TRBD2. The CDR3 consists of 18 residues. Germline assignment: CDR1 MDHEN and CDR2 SYDVKM. V lost 6 bases and J lost 0; bases outside the gene matches: 11. CDR3 nucleotide sequence: TGTGCCAGCAGGGTTCCAACGGGACTAGCGGCTAGCACAGATACGCAGTATTTT. Its protein product is CASRVPTGLAASTDTQYF.

A single count supports this clone. The CDR3 here is CASSSEIDEKLFF. The CDR3 region has the DNA TGTGCCAGCAGCTCCGAGATTGATGAAAAACTGTTTTTT. This chain connects TRBV5-6 to TRBJ1-4; D is unclear. CDR3 length: 13 amino acids. The V and J ends lost 3 bases and 6 bases respectively, with 9 bases between them. Per germline, CDR1 SGHDT and CDR2 YYEEEE.

The chain recombines TRBV5-3 with TRBJ1-2; D possibly corresponds to TRBD1 (6 bases). TRBV5-3 is identified as an open reading frame with a role that is uncertain. The CDR3 has 15 amino acids. Trimming stripped 7 bases from V and 4 bases from J, with 20 bases between. Here the CDR3 DNA reads TGTGCCAGATTTGTAGGACAGCTAAAAAGCTATGGCTACACCTTC. It encodes CARFVGQLKSYGYTF.

The chain is built from TRBV7-9 and TRBJ2-1, with 11 bases matching TRBD2. Trimming at V came to 5 bases and at J to 6 bases, leaving 9 bases not matched to a gene. CDR1 is SEHNR and CDR2 is FQNEAQ in the germline V gene (reference sequence). This CDR3 contains 16 residues. The CDR3 coding sequence is TGTGCCAGCAGCCTGCCTCTAGCGGGAGGTTCCAATGAGCAGTTCTTC. Translated: CASSLPLAGGSNEQFF. Full variable domain (remainder filled in from reference TRBV7-9 and TRBJ2-1): DTGVSQNPRHKITKRGQNVTFRCDPISEHNRLYWYRQTLGQGPEFLTYFQNEAQLEKSRLLSDRFSAERPKGSFSTLEIQRTEQGDSAMYLCASSLPLAGGSNEQFFGPGTRLTVL.

A word on this clone: Other nucleotide sequences in the sample specify the same CDR3. The CDR3 region has the DNA TGTGCCAGCAGCTCGCAGGGGGATACGCAGTATTTT. The encoded protein is CASSSQGDTQYF. The chain couples TRBV7-3 to TRBJ2-3; tentative D call: TRBD1 (6 bases). V lost 4 bases to trimming and J lost 6 bases, with 8 bases between them. Germline values: CDR1 SGHTA, CDR2 FQGTGA. The CDR3 contains 12 residues. Drawing the rest from reference TRBV7-3 and TRBJ2-3, the complete variable domain is GAGVSQTPSNKVTEKGKYVELRCDPISGHTALYWYRQSLGQGPEFLIYFQGTGAADDSGLPNDRFFAVRPEGSVSTLKIQRTERGDSAVYLCASSSQGDTQYFGPGTRLTVL.

The V gene is TRBV30, the J gene TRBJ1-1; no clear D. Per germline, CDR1 GTSNPN and CDR2 SVGIG (reference sequence). Trimming shortened V by 3 bases and J by 0 bases, and 2 bases separated the two germline ends. The CDR3 is 11 amino acids. CDR3 in DNA: TGTGCCTGGAGGTTGAACACTGAAGCTTTCTTT. Protein: CAWRLNTEAFF.

The genes are TRBV5-6 and TRBJ1-2; D is uncertain. Germline lookup yields CDR1 SGHDT and CDR2 YYEEEE. This CDR3 spans 16 amino acids. V lost 4 bases, J lost 1 base, and 17 bases lay in between. The CDR3 DNA sequence: TGTGCCAGCAGCGCGACGAAGGGAAGAATTAACTATGGCTACACCTTC. It is translated as CASSATKGRINYGYTF.

The chain employs TRBV10-3 and TRBJ2-7; D is ambiguous. V was trimmed by 6 bases and J by 5 bases, leaving 14 bases between them. This CDR3 comprises 13 residues. Germline loops: CDR1 ENHRY, CDR2 SYGVKD. DNA for the CDR3: TGTGCCATCAGCCAGGTAAAGGTTGACGAGCAGTACTTC. It is translated as CAISQVKVDEQYF.

The rearrangement uses TRBV27 and TRBJ2-2; D not certain. This CDR3 spans 14 amino acids. The germline V gene has CDR1 MNHEY and CDR2 SMNVEV (reference sequence). The V end was cut by 6 bases, the J end by 7 bases, with 15 bases between. This CDR3 is CASRIAGFSGELFF. The DNA of the CDR3 is TGTGCCAGCAGGATTGCAGGTTTTAGCGGGGAGCTGTTTTTT.

The genes are TRBV4-3 and TRBJ1-1; 7 bases are a match to TRBD1. This CDR3 spans 16 amino acids. The germline CDR1 and CDR2 sequences are LGHNA and YSLEER. Trimming removed 4 bases from V and 2 bases from J; junction bases left unmatched: 10. The CDR3 DNA is TGCGCCAGCAGCCCTCAAGGGTACAGGGGAAACACTGAAGCTTTCTTT. It encodes CASSPQGYRGNTEAFF.

This chain uses TRBV5-1 with TRBJ1-2; weak D call: TRBD1 (5 bases). Trimming shortened V by 3 bases and J by 8 bases, and 17 bases separated the two germline ends. This CDR3 has 14 amino acids. Per germline, CDR1 SGHRS and CDR2 YFSETQ. CDR3 sequence: CASSYQQDARGYTF. As DNA, the CDR3 is TGCGCCAGCAGCTACCAACAGGATGCACGAGGCTACACCTTC.

J is TRBJ1-5 and V is TRBV27; maybe TRBD1 (6 bases). The CDR3 has 17 amino acids. Germline assignment: CDR1 MNHEY and CDR2 SMNVEV (reference sequence). Trimming cost V 4 bases and J 2 bases, with 18 bases left between them. CDR3 sequence (DNA): TGTGCCAGCAGTTACGGGGGACACCCCCTAGGCAATCAGCCCCAGCATTTT. It yields the protein CASSYGGHPLGNQPQHF.

The CDR3 sequence: CAISEAPSGEETQYF. CDR3 sequence (DNA): TGTGCCATCAGTGAGGCCCCGTCGGGGGAAGAGACCCAGTACTTC. V and J are TRBV10-3 and TRBJ2-5, with D possibly being TRBD2 (6 bases). Germline V CDR1 and CDR2: ENHRY, SYGVKD. The CDR3 is 15 amino acids. V dropped 2 bases and J dropped 3 bases, with 13 bases sitting between them.

The rearrangement links TRBV28 to TRBJ1-2; possibly TRBD1 for D (5 bases). The CDR3 is 13 residues long. Germline CDR1 reads MDHEN; CDR2 reads SYDVKM. Trimming left V 8 bases short and J 4 bases short, with 14 bases between. CDR3: CASSSRGGYGYTF. Here the CDR3 DNA reads TGTGCCAGCTCCTCCCGGGGCGGCTATGGCTACACCTTC.

The chain employs TRBV28 and TRBJ2-7; TRBD2 aligns across 8 bases. In germline, CDR1 is MDHEN, CDR2 SYDVKM. The CDR3 runs to 14 residues. The junction had 1 base not matched to a gene; V was cut back by 2 bases and J by 1 base. The CDR3 region has the DNA TGTGCCAGCAGTTTAGGCGGGAGGTCCTACGAGCAGTACTTC. Translated, it gives CASSLGGRSYEQYF. Combining the CDR3 with reference TRBV28 and TRBJ2-7 gives the whole variable domain DVKVTQSSRYLVKRTGEKVFLECVQDMDHENMFWYRQDPGLGLRLIYFSYDVKMKEKGDIPEGYSVSREKKERFSLILESASTNQTSMYLCASSLGGRSYEQYFGPGTRLTVT.

The rearrangement joins TRBV6-5 to TRBJ1-2, with no clear D. The germline gives CDR1 MNHEY, CDR2 SVGAGI. With 4 bases removed from V and 6 bases from J, the gap between germline ends came to 18 bases. The length of the CDR3 is 15 residues. CDR3 nucleotides: TGTGCCAGCAGTTCCTCTTCGTTACGCTTTAATGGCTACACCTTC. Protein sequence: CASSSSSLRFNGYTF.

The chain combines TRBV28 with TRBJ2-3, with a possible D match to TRBD1 (6 bases). The CDR3 has 13 amino acids. CDR1 and CDR2 (germline): MDHEN, SYDVKM. The V end lost 11 bases, the J end lost 2 bases, and 14 bases lay between the germline ends. CDR3 residues: CASRDRSTDTQYF. CDR3 nucleotides: TGTGCCTCACGAGACAGGTCCACAGATACGCAGTATTTT.

For the CDR3, the DNA is TGTGCCAGCAGCTTAAACGGAGACTTCTCTGGAAACACCATATATTTT. Translation: CASSLNGDFSGNTIYF. This chain connects TRBV11-3 to TRBJ1-3; D ambiguous. The CDR3 consists of 16 residues. V was trimmed by 2 bases and J by 0 bases, leaving 11 bases between them. Germline assignment: CDR1 SGHNT and CDR2 YENEEA.

V gene TRBV9 combines with J gene TRBJ2-1, with TRBD2 identical over 11 bases. With 0 bases clipped from V and 9 bases from J, the junction kept 2 bases outside the gene matches. CDR1 and CDR2 from the germline V gene are SGDLS and YYNGEE. The CDR3 totals 14 residues. In DNA, the CDR3 is TGTGCCAGCAGCGTAGTAGCGGGAGGGTTTGAGCAGTTCTTC. Residues: CASSVVAGGFEQFF.